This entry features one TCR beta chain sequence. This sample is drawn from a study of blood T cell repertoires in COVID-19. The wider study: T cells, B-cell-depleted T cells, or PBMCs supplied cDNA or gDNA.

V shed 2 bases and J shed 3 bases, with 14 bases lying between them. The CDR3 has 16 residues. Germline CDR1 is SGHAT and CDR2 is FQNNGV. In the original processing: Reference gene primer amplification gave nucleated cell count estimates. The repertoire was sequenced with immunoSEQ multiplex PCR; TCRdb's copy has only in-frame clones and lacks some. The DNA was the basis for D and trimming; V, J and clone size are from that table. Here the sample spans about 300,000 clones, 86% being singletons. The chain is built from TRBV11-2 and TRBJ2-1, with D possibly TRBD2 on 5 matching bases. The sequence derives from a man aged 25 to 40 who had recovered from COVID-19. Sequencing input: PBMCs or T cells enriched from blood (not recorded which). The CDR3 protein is CASSLLMGDIYNEQFF. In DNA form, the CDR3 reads TGTGCCAGCAGCTTATTGATGGGAGACATCTACAATGAGCAGTTCTTC.